These 30 T cell receptor beta chains were sequenced from one sample in a study of cytomegalovirus exposure and HLA in healthy donors. Primers included in the PCR were 60 Vbeta and 13 Jbeta primers. The table came from immunoSEQ multiplex PCR; TCRdb's copy has only in-frame clones and leaves some out. The table has 84,000 or so clones, around 77% seen once. The material sequenced was PBMCs. The receptors were sampled from a man aged 50 to 60 in good health and CMV-seronegative.

The V call is TRBV29-1, the J call TRBJ1-4; D is perhaps TRBD1 (6 bases). This CDR3 spans 11 amino acids. Trimming shortened V by 6 bases and J by 8 bases, and 10 bases separated the two germline ends. Germline V CDR1 and CDR2: SQVTM, ANQGSEA. Here the CDR3 reads CSVDQGEKLFF. CDR3 DNA sequence: TGCAGCGTCGATCAGGGGGAAAAACTGTTTTTT. The entire variable domain, with the rest obtained from reference TRBV29-1 and TRBJ1-4, is as follows: SAVISQKPSRDICQRGTSLTIQCQVDSQVTMMFWYRQQPGQSLTLIATANQGSEATYESGFVIDKFPISRPNLTFSTLTVSNMSPEDSSIYLCSVDQGEKLFFGSGTQLSVL.

This clone showed up just once. The chain has TRBV27 and TRBJ1-6, with a possible D match to TRBD1 (6 bases). This CDR3 comprises 14 residues. V lost 6 bases and J 5 bases, leaving 11 bases between the germline ends. CDR1 is MNHEY and CDR2 is SMNVEV in the germline V gene (reference sequence). CDR3 DNA: TGTGCCAGCAGAACAGGGTGGGATAATTCACCCCTCCACTTT. Residues: CASRTGWDNSPLHF.

Note on this clone: Compared with germline, one end of the junction differs, possibly owing to a read error. V gene TRBV5-5 combines with J gene TRBJ2-1; 7 nucleotides align to TRBD1. The CDR3 has 13 residues. Germline V gene sequence: CDR1 SGHKS, CDR2 YYEKEE (reference sequence). CDR3 in DNA: TGTGCCAGCAGCTTAGACCTTGGGACAGTACCACTCTTC. Amino acids: CASSLDLGTVPLF.

The J gene is TRBJ1-1, the V gene TRBV5-1; weak D call: TRBD1 (5 bases). The CDR3 consists of 14 residues. Trimming took off 6 bases at V and 5 bases at J, with 17 bases between the two ends. Germline values: CDR1 SGHRS, CDR2 YFSETQ. The CDR3 DNA reads as TGCGCCAGCAAGCCCCTCATCGGGGGGACTGAAGCTTTCTTT. It translates to CASKPLIGGTEAFF.

CDR3: CASSPRALNEQFF. The CDR3 bases are TGTGCCAGCAGCCCACGCGCTCTAAATGAGCAGTTCTTC. The chain carries TRBV11-2 and TRBJ2-1, with D hard to call. CDR1 is SGHAT and CDR2 is FQNNGV in the germline V gene. V lost 5 bases and J 7 bases, leaving 12 bases between the germline ends. The CDR3 is 13 amino acids.

The rearrangement joins TRBV7-3 to TRBJ2-5; 7 bases line up with TRBD2. CDR1 is SGHTA and CDR2 is FQGTGA in the germline V gene. The V and J ends lost 2 bases and 1 base, in that order; junction bases with no gene match: 4. The length of the CDR3 is 15 residues. CDR3 sequence (DNA): TGTGCCAGCAGCTTAGGGCGGGGGTTCCAAGAGACCCAGTACTTC. Residues: CASSLGRGFQETQYF.

The sample holds a few counts of this clone. One junction end disagrees with the germline gene, perhaps due to a read error. In nucleotides, the CDR3 is TGTGCTAGCAGCTCAGACTTTAATTCACCCCTCCACTTT. Encoded protein: CASSSDFNSPLHF. The gene calls are TRBV7-7 and TRBJ1-6; no clear D gene. The CDR3 extends over 13 amino acids. In germline, CDR1 is SSHAT, CDR2 FNYEAQ (reference sequence).

J is TRBJ2-5 and V is TRBV10-2; 12 bases fit TRBD2. The ends lost 4 bases at V and 7 bases at J; junction bases unmatched: 10. Germline CDR1 reads WSHSY; CDR2 reads SAAADI. The CDR3 runs 16 residues. The CDR3 spells CASSATSGGPLPTQYF. CDR3 sequence (DNA): TGCGCCAGCAGTGCGACTAGCGGGGGCCCTCTGCCGACCCAGTACTTC.

The chain employs TRBV5-1 and TRBJ1-1; D is unresolved. Trimming took 4 bases from V and 5 from J, leaving 18 bases between them. The germline gives CDR1 SGHRS, CDR2 YFSETQ. CDR3 length equals 15 residues. The CDR3 region is CASSPLGSGDTEAFF. CDR3 coding DNA: TGCGCCAGCAGCCCCCTAGGGTCCGGGGATACTGAAGCTTTCTTT. Drawing the rest from reference TRBV5-1 and TRBJ1-1, the complete variable domain is KAGVTQTPRYLIKTRGQQVTLSCSPISGHRSVSWYQQTPGQGLQFLFEYFSETQRNKGNFPGRFSGRQFSNSRSEMNVSTLELGDSALYLCASSPLGSGDTEAFFGQGTRLTVV.

CDR3 region: CAIRGEGSGYTF. The CDR3 DNA follows: TGTGCCATCAGGGGCGAGGGAAGTGGCTACACCTTC. V is TRBV10-3 and J is TRBJ1-2; D unresolved. The CDR3 contains 12 residues. In germline, CDR1 is ENHRY, CDR2 SYGVKD. Trimming took 6 bases from V and 7 from J, leaving 12 bases between them.

The rearrangement uses TRBV5-4 and TRBJ1-2; D might be TRBD1 (5 bases). This CDR3 spans 14 amino acids. The V end lost 5 bases, the J end lost 4 bases, and 15 bases lay between the germline ends. Germline V gives CDR1 SGHNT, CDR2 YYREEE (reference sequence). CDR3 region: CASRARTTLYGYTF. Written as DNA, the CDR3 is TGTGCCAGCAGGGCTCGGACAACCCTCTATGGCTACACCTTC.

The rearrangement uses TRBV10-2 and TRBJ1-2, with a weak D call TRBD1 (5 bases). Trimming took off 10 bases at V and 8 bases at J, with 17 bases between the two ends. Germline V lookup: CDR1 WSHSY, CDR2 SAAADI. The CDR3 runs to 12 residues. DNA of the CDR3: TGCGCCACCCTCAGGGATTCTTTCGGCTACACCTTC. Protein product: CATLRDSFGYTF.

V and J are TRBV7-2 and TRBJ2-4, with TRBD2 matching over 12 bases. Unmatched junction bases numbered 3, after V lost 3 bases and J lost 3 bases. CDR3 length: 16 amino acids. Germline CDR1 and CDR2: SGHTA and FQGNSA. The CDR3 region has the DNA TGTGCCAGCAGCTTCCCGGGACTAGCGGGCAAAAACATTCAGTACTTC. As protein: CASSFPGLAGKNIQYF.

J is TRBJ1-3 and V is TRBV5-1; D remains unclear. This CDR3 region has 15 residues. From germline, CDR1 is SGHRS and CDR2 YFSETQ. Trimming took 2 bases from V and 0 from J, leaving 9 bases between them. The CDR3 sequence: CASSFGSPSGNTIYF. CDR3 DNA: TGCGCCAGCAGCTTCGGGAGCCCCTCTGGAAACACCATATATTTT.

The V call is TRBV7-9, the J call TRBJ2-1; tentative D call: TRBD1 (7 bases). The V gene's germline CDR1 is SEHNR and CDR2 FQNEAQ (reference sequence). The CDR3 is 15 amino acids. Trimming shortened V by 4 bases and J by 3 bases, and 13 bases separated the two germline ends. The CDR3, as DNA: TGTGCCAGCAGCTCAAGACAGGGAGGCTACAATGAGCAGTTCTTC. It specifies CASSSRQGGYNEQFF.

The chain has TRBV11-2 and TRBJ1-4; 8 bases line up with TRBD1. V was clipped by 5 bases and J by 0 bases; unmatched bases: 11. Germline V gene sequence: CDR1 SGHAT, CDR2 FQNNGV. The CDR3 totals 18 residues. CDR3 DNA: TGTGCCAGCAGCCCCCGGACAGGGAGAGGGGCAACTAATGAAAAACTGTTTTTT. The encoded protein is CASSPRTGRGATNEKLFF. Supplemented by reference TRBV11-2 and TRBJ1-4, the full variable domain reads EAGVAQSPRYKIIEKRQSVAFWCNPISGHATLYWYQQILGQGPKLLIQFQNNGVVDDSQLPKDRFSAERLKGVDSTLKIQPAKLEDSAVYLCASSPRTGRGATNEKLFFGSGTQLSVL.

This clone has only a few counts. CDR3 DNA sequence: TGTGCCAGCAGTTACAAGACTGCCTATTATAATTCACCCCTCCACTTT. Protein: CASSYKTAYYNSPLHF. The chain couples TRBV6-6 to TRBJ1-6; D not certain. This CDR3 spans 16 amino acids. The V end was cut by 2 bases, the J end by 4 bases, with 12 bases between. Germline lookup yields CDR1 MNHNY and CDR2 SVGAGI (reference sequence).

V is TRBV7-9 and J is TRBJ2-3, with 11 bases matching TRBD1. Unmatched junction bases numbered 8, after V lost 5 bases and J lost 4 bases. This CDR3 contains 16 residues. Germline V lookup: CDR1 SEHNR, CDR2 FQNEAQ (reference sequence). The CDR3 protein is CASSPPWTGGADTQYF. The CDR3 DNA reads TGTGCCAGCAGCCCGCCCTGGACAGGGGGCGCAGATACGCAGTATTTT.

J is TRBJ1-1 and V is TRBV14, with D unclear. This CDR3 comprises 13 residues. The V and J ends lost 0 bases and 5 bases respectively, with 7 bases between them. Germline CDR1 reads SGHDN; CDR2 reads FVKESK. The chain's CDR3 is CASSQDFSTEAFF. CDR3 coding DNA: TGTGCCAGCAGCCAAGATTTCTCGACTGAAGCTTTCTTT.

The chain links TRBV29-1 to TRBJ1-3; D gene ambiguous. The CDR3 runs 12 residues. V shed 4 bases and J shed 3 bases, with 7 bases lying between them. Germline lookup yields CDR1 SQVTM and CDR2 ANQGSEA. The CDR3 sequence: CSVGLRGNTIYF. The DNA for the CDR3 is TGCAGCGTTGGGCTCCGTGGAAACACCATATATTTT.

V and J are TRBV10-3 and TRBJ2-2, with D uncertain. V lost 8 bases and J 0 bases, leaving 10 bases between the germline ends. The germline gives CDR1 ENHRY, CDR2 SYGVKD. The CDR3 runs 14 residues. This chain's CDR3 is CAIASQANTGELFF. In DNA, the CDR3 is TGTGCCATCGCCAGTCAGGCGAACACCGGGGAGCTGTTTTTT.

The rearrangement links TRBV7-9 to TRBJ2-5; TRBD1 aligns across 10 bases. The CDR3 contains 16 residues. Germline CDR1 is SEHNR and CDR2 is FQNEAQ (reference sequence). J lost 0 bases, V lost 5 bases, and 6 bases had no gene match. The CDR3 DNA sequence: TGTGCCAGCAGCGACCGGGACAGGGGCCACCAAGAGACCCAGTACTTC. Protein: CASSDRDRGHQETQYF. Combining the CDR3 with reference TRBV7-9 and TRBJ2-5 gives the whole variable domain DTGVSQNPRHKITKRGQNVTFRCDPISEHNRLYWYRQTLGQGPEFLTYFQNEAQLEKSRLLSDRFSAERPKGSFSTLEIQRTEQGDSAMYLCASSDRDRGHQETQYFGPGTRLLVL.

Only one count was recorded for this clone. V is TRBV2 and J is TRBJ1-2; no firm D call. The germline V gene encodes CDR1 SNHLY and CDR2 FYNNEI. V was pared by 0 bases and J by 7 bases, with 6 bases between. CDR3 size: 12 residues. The CDR3 nucleotides are TGTGCCAGCAGTGAAGCTCCTCCTGGCTACACCTTC. This encodes CASSEAPPGYTF.

The chain combines TRBV10-3 with TRBJ2-7; tentative D call: TRBD2 (6 bases). This CDR3 region has 13 residues. Germline assignment: CDR1 ENHRY and CDR2 SYGVKD. V was clipped by 8 bases and J by 2 bases, with 13 bases between them. The CDR3 sequence is CAIGSREAYEQYF. The DNA of the CDR3 is TGTGCCATCGGGAGCAGGGAGGCCTACGAGCAGTACTTC.

The V and J genes are TRBV30 and TRBJ2-2; D is ambiguous. Germline loops: CDR1 GTSNPN, CDR2 SVGIG (reference sequence). The CDR3 is 15 amino acids. V shed 2 bases and J shed 2 bases, with 12 bases lying between them. DNA of the CDR3: TGTGCCTGGAGTAGAGATATCGTAAACACCGGGGAGCTGTTTTTT. The encoded protein is CAWSRDIVNTGELFF.

The V call is TRBV27, the J call TRBJ1-2, with D possibly TRBD1 on 6 matching bases. The CDR3 length is 15 residues. CDR1 and CDR2 from the germline V gene are MNHEY and SMNVEV (reference sequence). Trimming stripped 2 bases from V and 4 bases from J, with 14 bases between. The CDR3 reads CASSLRAGATYGYTF. In DNA, the CDR3 is TGTGCCAGCAGTTTAAGGGCAGGGGCTACCTATGGCTACACCTTC.

The chain employs TRBV4-2 and TRBJ1-4; 10 bases agree with TRBD1. The CDR3 is 17 amino acids. V was clipped by 0 bases and J by 8 bases; unmatched bases: 9. CDR1 and CDR2 from the germline V gene are LGHNA and YNFKEQ. The CDR3 reads CASSQDQIDRGREKLFF. For the CDR3, the DNA is TGTGCCAGCAGCCAAGATCAAATAGACAGGGGGCGAGAAAAACTGTTTTTT.

This chain uses TRBV7-9 with TRBJ1-6; 8 nucleotides line up with TRBD1. Germline trimming cut 5 bases from V and 5 bases from J; bases unmatched to any gene: 8. The germline V gene encodes CDR1 SEHNR and CDR2 FQNEAQ (reference sequence). This CDR3 has 16 amino acids. The CDR3 nucleotides read TGTGCCAGCAGCATCGGACAGGGCTTGGATAATTCACCCCTCCACTTT. This sequence encodes CASSIGQGLDNSPLHF. Complete variable domain (other parts from reference TRBV7-9 and TRBJ1-6): DTGVSQNPRHKITKRGQNVTFRCDPISEHNRLYWYRQTLGQGPEFLTYFQNEAQLEKSRLLSDRFSAERPKGSFSTLEIQRTEQGDSAMYLCASSIGQGLDNSPLHFGNGTRLTVT.

Details on this clone: In the same sample, other DNA sequences code for this CDR3. The chain couples TRBV5-1 to TRBJ2-5; 8 nucleotides match TRBD2. Germline loops: CDR1 SGHRS, CDR2 YFSETQ. The V gene end was trimmed by 0 bases and the J gene end by 3 bases; junction bases not matched to a gene: 4. The CDR3 extends over 15 amino acids. The CDR3 bases are TGCGCCAGCAGCTTGGGAGCGGGGGAAAAAGAGACCCAGTACTTC. This gives the protein CASSLGAGEKETQYF.

V usage is TRBV28 and J usage is TRBJ1-1; TRBD1 matches at 8 bases. With 6 bases clipped from V and 2 bases from J, the junction kept 5 bases outside the gene matches. Germline loops: CDR1 MDHEN, CDR2 SYDVKM. The length of the CDR3 is 14 residues. CDR3 nucleotides: TGTGCCAGCAGATACAGGGGGAGAAACACTGAAGCTTTCTTT. Amino acids: CASRYRGRNTEAFF.